The rows below give T cell receptor beta chains drawn from one sample of a study of response to subunit inactivated influenza vaccine. TCRdb processed the RT-PCR reads anew with MiXCR; each CDR3 protein has one entry. The sample holds 650,000 to 800,000 distinct CDR3 sequences; about 15% are singletons and the top ten take 6.5% to 8.5%. The sequencing here drew on PBMCs from blood, taken 14 to 15 days before vaccination. The receptor source for this set is a man aged 45-65 years who received an inactivated influenza vaccine. The CDR3 runs from the conserved cysteine through the conserved F or W. A D gene is named only where the DNA matches it firmly. A clone size is listed for some rows: how often the clone was seen (once, few, many), or a class if it is expanded.

clone_size,j_call,cdr3_length,v_call,d_call,cdr3_aa,cdr3_nt
few,TRBJ2-3,12,TRBV10-3,NA,CAISQETDTQYF,TGTGCCATCAGCCAAGAAACAGATACGCAGTATTTT
many,TRBJ2-3,13,TRBV10-3,NA,CAIRDKRADTQYF,TGTGCCATCAGGGACAAAAGGGCAGATACGCAGTATTTT
few,TRBJ2-2,15,TRBV7-2,TRBD2,CASTPLAGNTGELFF,TGTGCCAGCACTCCGTTAGCGGGCAACACCGGGGAGCTGTTTTTT
NA,TRBJ2-2,13,TRBV20-1,NA,CSAGGMASGELFF,TGCAGTGCTGGGGGGATGGCCTCCGGGGAGCTGTTTTTT
NA,TRBJ2-7,14,TRBV15,NA,CATSRHGTAPEQYF,TGTGCCACCAGCAGACATGGGACGGCTCCCGAGCAGTACTTC
NA,TRBJ1-2,14,TRBV29-1,NA,CSVEGTGGTYGYTF,TGCAGCGTTGAAGGAACAGGCGGTACCTATGGCTACACCTTC
once,TRBJ1-1,13,TRBV15,NA,CATSRDRTDEAFF,TGTGCCACCAGCAGAGATCGGACAGATGAAGCTTTCTTT
NA,TRBJ1-2,15,TRBV7-9,NA,CASSLDLGFGYGYTF,TGTGCCAGCAGCTTAGATCTGGGGTTTGGCTATGGCTACACCTTC
NA,TRBJ1-2,15,TRBV5-1,NA,CASSPGTQMTYGYTF,TGCGCCAGCAGCCCAGGGACCCAAATGACCTATGGCTACACCTTC
NA,TRBJ2-1,15,TRBV11-2,TRBD2,CASSPWTSGLREQFF,TGTGCCAGCAGCCCTTGGACTAGCGGGCTTCGTGAGCAGTTCTTC
few,TRBJ1-6,16,TRBV5-4,TRBD1,CASSSGQGEGNSPLHF,TGTGCCAGCAGCTCTGGACAGGGGGAGGGTAATTCACCCCTCCACTTT
few,TRBJ2-7,13,TRBV10-3,NA,CAISLRISHEQYF,TGTGCCATCAGCTTGAGGATCAGCCACGAGCAGTACTTC
few,TRBJ1-2,15,TRBV4-3,NA,CASSQAQWAKDGYTF,TGCGCCAGCAGCCAAGCCCAGTGGGCTAAAGATGGCTACACCTTC
NA,TRBJ1-1,15,TRBV1,NA,CASSKEYAVGTEAFF,TGCGCCAGCAGCAAGGAGTACGCGGTTGGGACTGAAGCTTTCTTT
NA,TRBJ2-3,17,TRBV4-1,TRBD2,CASSQGAGSGGIDTQYF,TGCGCCAGCAGCCAAGGCGCTGGTAGCGGGGGGATAGATACGCAGTATTTT
NA,TRBJ1-5,16,TRBV28,NA,CASIAIRGFSNQPQHF,TGTGCCAGCATTGCTATTCGGGGCTTTAGCAATCAGCCCCAGCATTTT
few,TRBJ1-2,12,TRBV7-8,TRBD1,CASSVRQGGYTF,TGTGCCAGCAGCGTTAGACAGGGTGGCTACACCTTC
NA,TRBJ1-4,15,TRBV5-1,NA,CASRQDPGTNEKLFF,TGCGCCAGCAGACAGGACCCGGGCACTAATGAAAAACTGTTTTTT